The 10 T cell receptor beta chains reported below all come from one sample, sequenced in a study of blood T cell repertoires in COVID-19. Generated by immunoSEQ multiplex PCR, the TCRdb table keeps only in-frame clones and is missing some. The sample contains about 130,000 clones, 80% to 90% of which appear only once. The specimen was peripheral blood. The receptors shown here come from a man aged 55 to 70 with COVID-19, enrolled during active disease.

The chain carries TRBV5-1 and TRBJ1-4, with TRBD1 matching 10 bases. V shed 4 bases, J shed 8 bases, and the junction held 8 bases outside the gene matches. The CDR3 is 15 amino acids. Germline V CDR1 and CDR2: SGHRS, YFSETQ. CDR3 nucleotides: TGCGCCAGCAGCCCTGGCTCGACAGGGGGCGAAAAACTGTTTTTT. This gives the protein CASSPGSTGGEKLFF.

Points on this clone: This sample also contains other DNA sequences that code for the same CDR3. V is TRBV5-1 and J is TRBJ2-3, with D possibly TRBD2 on 5 matching bases. V dropped 1 base and J dropped 5 bases, with 8 bases sitting between them. Germline CDR1 reads SGHRS; CDR2 reads YFSETQ. CDR3 length: 13 amino acids. The CDR3: CASSLLAIDTQYF. CDR3 coding DNA: TGCGCCAGCAGCTTGTTAGCGATAGATACGCAGTATTTT. The full variable domain, in which reference TRBV5-1 and TRBJ2-3 provide the parts outside the CDR3, is KAGVTQTPRYLIKTRGQQVTLSCSPISGHRSVSWYQQTPGQGLQFLFEYFSETQRNKGNFPGRFSGRQFSNSRSEMNVSTLELGDSALYLCASSLLAIDTQYFGPGTRLTVL.

The rearrangement joins TRBV6-6 to TRBJ1-2, with 9 bases identical to TRBD1. The V gene end was trimmed by 2 bases and the J gene end by 7 bases; junction bases not matched to a gene: 8. CDR1 and CDR2 (germline): MNHNY, SVGAGI (reference sequence). The CDR3 has 15 residues. CDR3 sequence reads: CASSYPRQGDSGYTF. The CDR3 DNA reads TGTGCCAGCAGTTACCCCCGACAGGGGGACTCTGGCTACACCTTC.

CDR3 loop: CSARDPSLTGSGSEAFF. DNA of the CDR3: TGCAGCGCCCGAGACCCCTCCCTGACAGGGTCTGGGAGTGAAGCTTTCTTT. The V gene is TRBV29-1, the J gene TRBJ1-1; 7 bases align to TRBD1. Germline CDR1 SQVTM, CDR2 ANQGSEA. CDR3 length: 17 amino acids. With V trimmed by 7 bases and J by 7 bases, 24 bases remained unmatched.

This clone was counted a single time. The chain is built from TRBV6-1 and TRBJ2-7, with 9 bases lining up with TRBD1. CDR1 and CDR2 (germline): MNHNS, SASEGT. The CDR3 totals 18 residues. V lost 0 bases, J lost 2 bases, and 11 bases stayed unmatched. The DNA for the CDR3 is TGTGCCAGCAGTGAAGCGGACGCGGGGACAGGGCCTACCTACGAGCAGTACTTC. It is translated as CASSEADAGTGPTYEQYF.

This sequence joins TRBV6-4 and TRBJ2-7; 11 bases fit TRBD1. This CDR3 is 16 amino acids long. Germline CDR1 MRHNA, CDR2 SNTAGT. Unmatched junction bases numbered 11, after V lost 6 bases and J lost 4 bases. This CDR3 reads CASRPKGQGVVYEQYF. The CDR3 nucleotides are TGTGCCAGCAGGCCCAAGGGACAGGGGGTCGTATACGAGCAGTACTTC.

The chain couples TRBV5-4 to TRBJ2-2; 8 bases agree with TRBD2. This CDR3 has 17 amino acids. Germline CDR1 SGHNT, CDR2 YYREEE (reference sequence). J gave up 0 bases and V 4 bases, and 8 bases lay outside the gene matches. For the CDR3, the DNA is TGTGCCAGCAGCACCGGGCCAGCGGGAGCGAACACCGGGGAGCTGTTTTTT. Translation: CASSTGPAGANTGELFF.

V usage is TRBV7-8 and J usage is TRBJ1-5, with D possibly TRBD1 on 6 matching bases. Trimming took off 3 bases at V and 1 base at J, with 13 bases between the two ends. The CDR3 consists of 16 residues. Germline CDR1 reads SGHVS; CDR2 reads FQNEAQ. The DNA of the CDR3 is TGTGCCAGCAGCTTGTTTTGGGGGCAGAGCAATCAGCCCCAGCATTTT. It yields the protein CASSLFWGQSNQPQHF. Full variable domain (missing parts from reference TRBV7-8 and TRBJ1-5): GAGVSQSPRYKVAKRGQDVALRCDPISGHVSLFWYQQALGQGPEFLTYFQNEAQLDKSGLPSDRFFAERPEGSVSTLKIQRTQQEDSAVYLCASSLFWGQSNQPQHFGDGTRLSIL.

J is TRBJ1-4 and V is TRBV12-5; D gene uncertain. With 2 bases removed from V and 6 bases from J, the gap between germline ends came to 7 bases. The CDR3 spans 13 residues. Germline CDR1 is LGHNT and CDR2 is FRNRAP. The DNA of the CDR3 is TGTGCTAGTGGTTTGTCCGGGGATGAAAAACTGTTTTTT. Amino acid sequence: CASGLSGDEKLFF.

This chain uses TRBV7-2 with TRBJ1-5, with no clear D. The CDR3 runs to 16 residues. The V and J ends lost 3 bases and 1 base respectively, with 13 bases between them. The germline V gene encodes CDR1 SGHTA and CDR2 FQGNSA. The DNA of the CDR3 is TGTGCCAGCAGCTTCTATCTATCGGAGAGCAATCAGCCCCAGCATTTT. Its protein is CASSFYLSESNQPQHF.